This T cell receptor (beta chain) was recorded in a study of post-analysis software for immune sequencing data. Study results and caveats: Patients showed TRBV5-6, TRBV5-1 and TRBV20-1 among five TRBV segments more frequent than in controls.

The germline CDR1 and CDR2 sequences are SNHLY and FYNNEI. V lost 5 bases and J 1 base, leaving 15 bases between the germline ends. The CDR3 length is 15 residues. As regards this clonotype: Its specificity is unknown.

Prepared TCR beta cDNA libraries contained unique molecular identifiers. From the PCR reads, TCRdb called clonotypes with MiXCR, one entry per CDR3 protein. The data show about 500,000 distinct CDR3 sequences, around 40% seen once. Sample: blood. The chain joins TRBV2 to TRBJ2-7; D ambiguous. This receptor was taken from a girl between 10 and 17 years old with multiple sclerosis. Here the CDR3 reads CASSQDSLRSYEQYF. The CDR3 bases are TGTGCCAGCAGTCAGGATTCGCTGCGTTCCTACGAGCAGTACTTC.